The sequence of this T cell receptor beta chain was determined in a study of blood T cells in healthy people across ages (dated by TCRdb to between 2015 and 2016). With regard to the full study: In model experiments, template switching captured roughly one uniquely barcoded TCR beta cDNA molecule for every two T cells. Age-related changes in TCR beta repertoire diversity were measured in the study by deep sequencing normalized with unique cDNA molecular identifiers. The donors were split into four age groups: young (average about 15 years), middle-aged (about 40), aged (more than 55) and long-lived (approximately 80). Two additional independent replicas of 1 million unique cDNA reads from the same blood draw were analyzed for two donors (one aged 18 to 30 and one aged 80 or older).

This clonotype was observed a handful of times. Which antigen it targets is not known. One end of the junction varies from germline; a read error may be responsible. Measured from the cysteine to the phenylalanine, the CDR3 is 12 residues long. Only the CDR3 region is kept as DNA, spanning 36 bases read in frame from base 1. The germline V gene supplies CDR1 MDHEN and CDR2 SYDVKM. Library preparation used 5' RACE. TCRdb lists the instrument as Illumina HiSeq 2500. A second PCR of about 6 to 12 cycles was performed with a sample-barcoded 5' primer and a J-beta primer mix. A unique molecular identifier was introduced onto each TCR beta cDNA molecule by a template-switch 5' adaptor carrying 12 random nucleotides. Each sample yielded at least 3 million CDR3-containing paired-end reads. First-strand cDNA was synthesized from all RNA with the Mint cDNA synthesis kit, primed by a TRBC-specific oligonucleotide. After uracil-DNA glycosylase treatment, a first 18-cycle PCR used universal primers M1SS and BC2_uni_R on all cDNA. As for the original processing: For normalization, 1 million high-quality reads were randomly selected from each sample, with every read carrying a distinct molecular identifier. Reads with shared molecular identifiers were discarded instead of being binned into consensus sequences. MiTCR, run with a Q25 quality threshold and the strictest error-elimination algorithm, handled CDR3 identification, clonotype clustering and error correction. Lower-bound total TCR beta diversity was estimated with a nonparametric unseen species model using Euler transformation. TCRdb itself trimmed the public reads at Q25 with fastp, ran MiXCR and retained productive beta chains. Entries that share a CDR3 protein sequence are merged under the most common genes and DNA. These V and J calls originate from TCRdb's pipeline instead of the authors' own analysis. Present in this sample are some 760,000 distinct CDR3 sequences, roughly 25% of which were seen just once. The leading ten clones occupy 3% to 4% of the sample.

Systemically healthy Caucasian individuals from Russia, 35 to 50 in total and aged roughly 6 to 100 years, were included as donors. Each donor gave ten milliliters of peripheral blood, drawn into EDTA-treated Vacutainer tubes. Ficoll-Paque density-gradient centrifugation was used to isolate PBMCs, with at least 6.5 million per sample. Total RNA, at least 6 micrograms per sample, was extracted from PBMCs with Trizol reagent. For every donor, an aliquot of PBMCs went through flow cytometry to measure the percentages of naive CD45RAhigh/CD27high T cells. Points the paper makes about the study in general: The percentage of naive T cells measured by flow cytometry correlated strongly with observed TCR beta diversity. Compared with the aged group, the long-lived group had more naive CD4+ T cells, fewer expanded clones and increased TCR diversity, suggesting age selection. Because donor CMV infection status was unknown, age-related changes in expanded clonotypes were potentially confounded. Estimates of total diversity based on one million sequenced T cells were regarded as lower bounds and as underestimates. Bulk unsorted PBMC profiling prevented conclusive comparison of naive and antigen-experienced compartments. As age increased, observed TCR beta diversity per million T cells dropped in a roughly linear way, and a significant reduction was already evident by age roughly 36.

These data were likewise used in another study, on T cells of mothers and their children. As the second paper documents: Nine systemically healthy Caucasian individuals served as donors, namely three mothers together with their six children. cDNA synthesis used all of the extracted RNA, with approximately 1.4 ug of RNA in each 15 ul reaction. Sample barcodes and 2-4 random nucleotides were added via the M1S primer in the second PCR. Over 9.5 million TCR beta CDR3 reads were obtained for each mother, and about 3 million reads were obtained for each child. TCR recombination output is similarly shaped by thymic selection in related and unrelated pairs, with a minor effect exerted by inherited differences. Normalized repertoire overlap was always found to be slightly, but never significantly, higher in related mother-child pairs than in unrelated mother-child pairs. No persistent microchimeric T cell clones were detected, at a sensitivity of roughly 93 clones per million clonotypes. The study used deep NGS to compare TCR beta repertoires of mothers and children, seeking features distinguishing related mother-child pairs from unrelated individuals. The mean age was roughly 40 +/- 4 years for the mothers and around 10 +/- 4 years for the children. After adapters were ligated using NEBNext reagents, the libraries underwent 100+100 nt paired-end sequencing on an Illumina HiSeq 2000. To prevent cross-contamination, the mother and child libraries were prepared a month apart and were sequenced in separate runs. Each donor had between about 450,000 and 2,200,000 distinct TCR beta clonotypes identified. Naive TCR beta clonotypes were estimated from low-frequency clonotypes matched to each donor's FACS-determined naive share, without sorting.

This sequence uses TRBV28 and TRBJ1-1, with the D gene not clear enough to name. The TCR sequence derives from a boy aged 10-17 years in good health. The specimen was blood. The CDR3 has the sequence CASSPLKTEAFF. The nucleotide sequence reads TGTGCCAGCAGTCCCCTGAAGACTGAAGCTTTCTTT.